This entry lists 23 T cell receptor beta chains sequenced from one sample in a study of immune heterogeneity within non-small cell lung tumors. A multiplex PCR containing 32 V primers and 13 J primers was used to amplify TCR beta CDR3. In TCRdb, the multiplex PCR reads were re-called with MiXCR into one record per CDR3 protein. This table has 8,500 to 11,000 distinct CDR3 sequences, less than 20% appearing once. Bulk tumor genomic DNA served as template, at roughly 600 ng per sample. Biopsies, several per primary tumor and spaced far apart, were collected during surgery. With untreated, newly diagnosed non-small cell lung cancer, the patients went on to undergo curative surgery. Sequenced input: lung tumor tissue. The receptors derive from a man aged 35 to 55 with non-small cell lung cancer.

By sample fraction, this clonotype is medium-sized. V is TRBV28 and J is TRBJ2-2; TRBD1 matches 7 bases. This CDR3 has 15 residues. With V trimmed by 3 bases and J by 5 bases, 6 bases remained unmatched. Germline V CDR1 and CDR2: MDHEN, SYDVKM. CDR3 in DNA: TGTGCCAGCAGTTTGGTGACAGGGTTAACCGGGGAGCTGTTTTTT. This gives the protein CASSLVTGLTGELFF.

This clonotype is medium-sized (0.01 to 0.1%) within its sample. In DNA, the CDR3 is TGTGCCAGCAGTGCGGACACAGCTAATTCACCCCTCCACTTT. Its translation: CASSADTANSPLHF. The chain combines TRBV2 with TRBJ1-6; D possibly corresponds to TRBD1 (5 bases). The V end was cut by 4 bases, the J end by 6 bases, with 10 bases between. The CDR3 runs to 14 residues. CDR1 and CDR2 (germline): SNHLY, FYNNEI.

This clonotype came up many times. V is TRBV20-1 and J is TRBJ1-2; 7 positions match TRBD1. Germline CDR1 is DFQATT and CDR2 is SNEGSKA (reference sequence). The CDR3 length is 13 residues. Unmatched junction bases numbered 7, after V lost 5 bases and J lost 4 bases. DNA of the CDR3: TGCAGTGCTCAAATTGGGACAGCCTATGGCTACACCTTC. It translates to CSAQIGTAYGYTF.

Points on this clonotype: Likely a read error: the CDR3 ends without its conserved phenylalanine or tryptophan. The DNA is omitted, as the CDR3 cannot be located on it reliably, and the CDR3 follows TCRdb's listing. The CDR3 loop is CASSPHPQGYEQYFGP. The chain recombines TRBV18 with TRBJ2-3; no check of the table's D call, TRBD1, against the DNA was made. The CDR3 region is 16 residues in length, termini included. Germline CDR1 is KGHSH and CDR2 is LQKENI.

This clonotype is medium-sized within its sample. The genes are TRBV6-1 and TRBJ1-1; TRBD1 matches 7 bases. This CDR3 is 16 amino acids long. The germline V gene has CDR1 MNHNS and CDR2 SASEGT. With V trimmed by 3 bases and J by 3 bases, 10 bases remained unmatched. CDR3 in DNA: TGTGCCAGCAGTGAGTCAACAGGGGCGGGTTACACTGAAGCTTTCTTT. Its protein is CASSESTGAGYTEAFF.

The chain is built from TRBV5-4 and TRBJ2-3; D is uncertain. V was clipped by 0 bases and J by 6 bases, with 8 bases between them. The CDR3 spans 13 residues. Per germline, CDR1 SGHNT and CDR2 YYREEE (reference sequence). CDR3 nucleotide sequence: TGTGCCAGCAGCTTGGCCAAGGGTGATACGCAGTATTTT. This translates into CASSLAKGDTQYF.

This clonotype was detected ten times or more. The chain has TRBV7-8 and TRBJ1-4; D gene uncertain. Trimming left V 2 bases short and J 4 bases short, with 8 bases between. Germline lookup yields CDR1 SGHVS and CDR2 FQNEAQ. The CDR3 spans 14 residues. CDR3 sequence (DNA): TGTGCCAGCAGCTTAAGACGGAATAATGAAAAACTGTTTTTT. Its protein product is CASSLRRNNEKLFF.

This clonotype was observed a single time. Just one base apart from a much larger clone, this may be a read error. J is TRBJ1-2 and V is TRBV2, with a tentative D call TRBD1 (5 bases). The CDR3 is 17 amino acids. Germline loops: CDR1 SNHLY, CDR2 FYNNEI. V gave up 6 bases and J gave up 4 bases, with 24 bases separating them. Written as DNA, the CDR3 is TGTGCCAGCAGGGCCCGGACAAGGATTATAAAACTCTATGGCTACACCTTC. This gives the protein CASRARTRIIKLYGYTF.

This clonotype was seen repeatedly, ten times or more. The chain is built from TRBV9 and TRBJ2-2; TRBD2 aligns across 8 bases. CDR1 and CDR2 from the germline V gene are SGDLS and YYNGEE. The CDR3 has 16 residues. With V trimmed by 4 bases and J by 5 bases, 10 bases remained unmatched. This CDR3 is CASSPHSGGTTGELFF. Here the CDR3 DNA reads TGTGCCAGCAGCCCTCATTCGGGGGGGACAACCGGGGAGCTGTTTTTT.

Turning to this clonotype: Since a much larger clone is just one base distant, this may be a read error. The chain links TRBV5-6 to TRBJ2-7; D uncertain. Germline values: CDR1 SGHDT, CDR2 YYEEEE. This CDR3 has 13 residues. The CDR3 loop reads CAGSIDIAGEQYF. In nucleotides, the CDR3 is TGTGCCGGCAGCATAGACATAGCAGGTGAGCAGTACTTC.

At least ten counts were recorded for this clonotype. V and J are TRBV19 and TRBJ1-4; D is perhaps TRBD1 (5 bases). The CDR3 runs 15 residues. With 8 bases removed from V and 5 bases from J, the gap between germline ends came to 18 bases. CDR1 is LNHDA and CDR2 is SQIVND in the germline V gene (reference sequence). CDR3 loop: CASHRLGGGNEKLFF. For the CDR3, the DNA is TGTGCCAGTCACCGACTTGGGGGGGGGAATGAAAAACTGTTTTTT.

This clonotype was seen at least ten times. This chain's CDR3 is CASSLVVARTTEAFF. CDR3 nucleotides: TGTGCCAGCAGCTTGGTTGTTGCCCGGACGACAGAAGCTTTCTTT. The chain has TRBV5-6 and TRBJ1-1; D remains ambiguous. V was cut by 0 bases and J by 8 bases, with 17 bases left in between. From germline, CDR1 is SGHDT and CDR2 YYEEEE. CDR3 size: 15 residues.

In its sample, this clonotype is medium-sized. The chain employs TRBV24-1 and TRBJ2-7; TRBD2 might be the D (5 bases). V shed 9 bases and J shed 0 bases, with 17 bases lying between them. Germline-derived CDR1 and CDR2 are KGHDR and SFDVKD. The CDR3 has 15 residues. In DNA form, the CDR3 reads TGTGCCACCGGCGGCCAGCGGACGTCCTCCTACGAGCAGTACTTC. Amino acid sequence: CATGGQRTSSYEQYF.

This clonotype was observed a few times. Just one base apart from a much larger clone, this may be a read error. The chain recombines TRBV20-1 with TRBJ1-1; D might be TRBD1 (5 bases). Looked up from germline, CDR1 is DFQATT and CDR2 is SNEGSKA (reference sequence). This CDR3 spans 14 amino acids. The ends were cut back, 5 bases at V and 4 bases at J, with 17 bases in the middle. Here the CDR3 reads CSAARDLYGTEAFF. The CDR3 region has the DNA TGCAGTGCTGCCCGGGACCTCTACGGCACTGAAGCTTTCTTT.

By sample fraction, this clonotype is medium-sized. The chain joins TRBV6-1 to TRBJ2-7; 7 nucleotides align to TRBD2. The CDR3 runs to 16 residues. CDR1 and CDR2 from the germline V gene are MNHNS and SASEGT. Trimming at V came to 3 bases and at J to 1 base, leaving 9 bases not matched to a gene. In DNA form, the CDR3 reads TGTGCCAGCAGTGACGCCCGATTGCGGGGGTCCTACGAGCAGTACTTC. Amino acid sequence: CASSDARLRGSYEQYF.

This clonotype was recorded many times. The chain carries TRBV6-1 and TRBJ2-3; D not resolved. Per germline, CDR1 MNHNS and CDR2 SASEGT. Trimming took off 7 bases at V and 0 bases at J, with 11 bases between the two ends. The CDR3 totals 14 residues. The CDR3, as DNA: TGTGCCAGCAAGTCTGGCTATAGCACAGATACGCAGTATTTT. This gives the protein CASKSGYSTDTQYF.

This clonotype counts as medium-sized (0.01 to 0.1%). The V call is TRBV6-1, the J call TRBJ1-5, with 7 bases that match TRBD1. Germline CDR1 reads MNHNS; CDR2 reads SASEGT. The CDR3 is 15 residues long. V lost 5 bases, J lost 3 bases, and 7 bases stayed unmatched. Written as DNA, the CDR3 is TGTGCCAGCAGTCCTCCGGGACAGTTCAATCAGCCCCAGCATTTT. Translating it yields CASSPPGQFNQPQHF.

This clonotype is judged medium-sized (0.01 to 0.1%). The CDR3 spells CASSPRGPQLFGEQYF. The CDR3 DNA sequence: TGTGCCAGCAGCCCAAGGGGTCCCCAACTTTTTGGCGAGCAGTACTTC. The rearrangement joins TRBV7-8 to TRBJ2-7; possible D gene TRBD1, 5 bases. V lost 5 bases to trimming and J lost 6 bases, with 23 bases between them. CDR1 and CDR2 from the germline V gene are SGHVS and FQNEAQ. This CDR3 is built from 16 residues.

By proportion, this clonotype is large. The rearrangement links TRBV24-1 to TRBJ1-5, with 9 bases identical to TRBD1. This CDR3 contains 16 residues. The V gene's germline CDR1 is KGHDR and CDR2 SFDVKD. V lost 3 bases, J lost 4 bases, and 6 bases stayed unmatched. In nucleotides, the CDR3 is TGTGCCACCAGTGATCGCACAGGGGGCCCAAATCAGCCCCAGCATTTT. Translating gives CATSDRTGGPNQPQHF.

A note on this clonotype: A much larger clone sits a single nucleotide away, making a read error possible. The chain links TRBV28 to TRBJ2-7; 9 positions match TRBD2. Looked up from germline, CDR1 is MDHEN and CDR2 is SYDVKM. The CDR3 consists of 17 residues. The CDR3 loop reads CASRPVITGGGDYEHYF. CDR3 nucleotides: TGTGCCAGCAGACCCGTGATCACTGGCGGGGGGGACTACGAGCATTACTTC.

This clonotype is medium-sized (0.01 to 0.1%) by share. The chain carries TRBV28 and TRBJ1-2, with 7 bases identical to TRBD1. The germline CDR1 and CDR2 sequences are MDHEN and SYDVKM. The CDR3 is made up of 15 amino acids. The ends lost 3 bases at V and 7 bases at J; junction bases unmatched: 11. CDR3 in amino acids: CASSFRTGAIIGYTF. The CDR3 DNA reads as TGTGCCAGCAGTTTTAGAACAGGGGCTATTATTGGCTACACCTTC.

This clonotype is labeled as medium-sized. The chain has TRBV27 and TRBJ2-3, with 7 bases fitting TRBD2. There are 17 residues in the CDR3. Germline CDR1 and CDR2: MNHEY and SMNVEV (reference sequence). The V gene end was trimmed by 2 bases and the J gene end by 6 bases; junction bases not matched to a gene: 14. The CDR3 here is CASSLVGGGSLGDTQYF. CDR3 sequence (DNA): TGTGCCAGCAGTTTAGTGGGAGGCGGGAGTCTGGGTGATACGCAGTATTTT.

V is TRBV6-2 or TRBV6-3 and J is TRBJ1-1; D uncertain. CDR3 length: 11 residues. V lost 7 bases and J lost 3, with 6 bases in between. Germline V lookup: CDR1 MNHEY, CDR2 SVGEGT. The CDR3 DNA reads TGTGCCAGCACGAGCTACACTGAAGCTTTCTTT. Translation gives CASTSYTEAFF.